Given below is one TCR beta chain in context. Its antigen is as yet unknown. The sample originates from a study of CXCR3-negative and CXCR3-positive naive CD8 T cells. Study-wide results and limits: Similar TRBV-TRBJ usage was seen in naive cells (both CXCR3-negative and CXCR3-positive), but memory cells differed. When CXCR3-positive naive cells were set against CXCR3-negative naive cells, the former had more hydrophobic TRB CDR3s.

The germline gives CDR1 SQVTM, CDR2 ANQGSEA. CDR3 length: 15 residues. It was by 5' RACE with UMI labels that the TRB cDNA libraries were prepared. TCRdb re-called the 5' RACE reads; one entry per CDR3 protein, DNA not given. This listing includes some 120,000 distinct CDR3 sequences. Triplicate roughly 270,000-cell sorts were made of each CD8+ T cell subset. A CD45RO-CCR7+CD27+CD95- phenotype identified naive CD8+ T cells. This chain joins TRBV29-1 and TRBJ2-2; TCRdb reports TRBD1, a call that lacks DNA to check it against. The receptor comes from a human donor in good health. Some clones in this sample may be carry-over from other donors' samples. What was sequenced was naive CXCR3+ CD8+ T cells from blood. Subset in this sample: CD45RO-CCR7+CD27+CD95- naive CD8+ T cells expressing CXCR3 (TNR3+). Here the CDR3 reads CSVEESVRGSGELFF.